The TCR beta chain described here comes from a study of blood T cell repertoires in COVID-19. Study-level information: Collection of acute and convalescent COVID-19 samples took place in the United States, Italy and Spain. PBMCs, B-cell-depleted T cells, or T cells were the source of the cDNA or gDNA that made up the material.

This clone was recorded only once. Clones were read by immunoSEQ multiplex PCR, and TCRdb kept only the in-frame ones, dropping some. The repertoire holds 200,000 to 250,000 clones, 80% to 90% seen once, with roughly 3.2% in the top ten. CDR1 is MNHEY and CDR2 is SMNVEV in the germline V gene (reference sequence). The CDR3 runs to 16 residues. V was shortened by 2 bases and J by 1 base, with 12 bases between the two germline ends. Cohort allocation depended upon clinical history that participants reported. The sequenced sample was PBMCs or T cells enriched from blood (not recorded which). The V and J genes are TRBV27 and TRBJ2-1; maybe TRBD2 (7 bases). The clonotype was recovered from a woman between 50 and 59 years old in a cohort exposed to, infected with or recovered from COVID-19 (not recorded which). The CDR3 spells CASSLRGGRSYNEQFF. CDR3 sequence (DNA): TGTGCCAGCAGTTTAAGGGGGGGAAGATCCTACAATGAGCAGTTCTTC.